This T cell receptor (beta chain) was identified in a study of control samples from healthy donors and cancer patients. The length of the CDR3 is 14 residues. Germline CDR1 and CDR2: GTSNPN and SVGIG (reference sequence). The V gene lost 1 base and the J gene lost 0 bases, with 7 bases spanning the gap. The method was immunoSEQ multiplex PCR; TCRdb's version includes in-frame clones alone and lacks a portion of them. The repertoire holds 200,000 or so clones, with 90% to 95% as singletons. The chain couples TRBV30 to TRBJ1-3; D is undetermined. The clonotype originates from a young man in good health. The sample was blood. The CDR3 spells CAWSDSSSGNTIYF. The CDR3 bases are TGTGCCTGGAGTGACAGCAGCTCTGGAAACACCATATATTTT.